A selection of T cell receptor beta chains follows, all from one sample in a study of blood T cell repertoires in COVID-19. Profiling relied on immunoSEQ multiplex PCR, and the TCRdb table lists in-frame clones only, not all of them. The sample lists 200,000 to 300,000 clones; about 89% were seen once. Material: PBMCs or T cells enriched from blood (not recorded which). Every receptor here comes from a man aged 35-49 years who had recovered from COVID-19. CDR3s include the opening cysteine and the closing phenylalanine or tryptophan. A D gene is named only where the DNA matches it firmly. Clone size is not always given. Where it is, it says once, few, many or a class for expanded clones.

d_gene,j_gene,abundance,v_gene,CDR3aa,CDR3nt
.,TRBJ2-1,.,TRBV29-1,CSVEDQWSEQFF,TGCAGCGTTGAAGATCAGTGGAGTGAGCAGTTCTTC
.,TRBJ2-2,.,TRBV6-4,CASSDSPNGIGELFF,TGTGCCAGCAGTGACTCGCCTAACGGGATCGGGGAGCTGTTTTTT
TRBD2,TRBJ2-5,.,TRBV10-3,CAISEPGLAGGGQETQYF,TGTGCCATCAGTGAACCGGGACTAGCGGGAGGGGGGCAAGAGACCCAGTACTTC
.,TRBJ2-2,.,TRBV6-5,CASSFARLNTGELFF,TGTGCCAGCAGTTTCGCCAGACTGAACACCGGGGAGCTGTTTTTT
TRBD2,TRBJ2-5,once,TRBV29-1,CSVERSGGSIETQYF,TGCAGCGTTGAAAGGTCCGGGGGGTCGATAGAGACCCAGTACTTC
TRBD1,TRBJ2-7,.,TRBV6-5,CASSNRGREQYF,TGTGCCAGCAGTAACAGGGGTCGCGAGCAGTACTTC
TRBD1,TRBJ1-2,.,TRBV9,CASSVSVTSPGQGAIYGYTF,TGTGCCAGCAGCGTCTCCGTTACTTCCCCGGGACAGGGGGCAATTTATGGCTACACCTTC
.,TRBJ2-3,.,TRBV5-4,CASSLTRTPTWADTQYF,TGTGCCAGCAGCTTGACGCGGACACCCACCTGGGCAGATACGCAGTATTTT
.,TRBJ1-1,.,TRBV7-2,CASSPALTNTEAFF,TGTGCCAGCAGCCCCGCACTCACGAACACTGAAGCTTTCTTT
.,TRBJ1-1,.,TRBV12-5,CASGLVVGRGGTEAFF,TGTGCTAGTGGTTTGGTAGTGGGCAGAGGAGGCACTGAAGCTTTCTTT
.,TRBJ1-1,few,TRBV24-1,CATSDRLNTEAFF,TGTGCCACCAGTGATCGGTTGAACACTGAAGCTTTCTTT
.,TRBJ2-5,.,TRBV29-1,CSVSNLGAKETQYF,TGCAGCGTTAGCAACCTCGGAGCCAAAGAGACCCAGTACTTC
TRBD1,TRBJ2-1,.,TRBV7-9,CASSLRTGTGVVDEQFF,TGTGCCAGCAGTTTACGCACCGGGACAGGGGTTGTAGATGAGCAGTTCTTC
TRBD1,TRBJ1-5,.,TRBV10-2,CASSEQGAGQPQHF,TGCGCCAGCAGTGAACAGGGGGCAGGGCAGCCCCAGCATTTT
.,TRBJ2-7,few,TRBV6-5,CASGPGTYYEQYF,TGTGCCAGCGGTCCCGGGACATACTACGAGCAGTACTTC
TRBD1,TRBJ1-3,.,TRBV5-1,CASSFSGGRTGNTIYF,TGCGCCAGCAGCTTTTCAGGGGGCAGGACTGGAAACACCATATATTTT
.,TRBJ2-7,few,TRBV19,CASSIDRVYEQYF,TGTGCCAGTAGTATTGATCGGGTCTACGAGCAGTACTTC
.,TRBJ2-7,.,TRBV4-3,CASSQVSFTGRSYEQYF,TGCGCCAGCAGCCAAGTTTCGTTTACAGGGAGATCCTACGAGCAGTACTTC
.,TRBJ2-1,.,TRBV6-4,CASSDGSSYNEQFF,TGTGCCAGCAGTGACGGGAGCTCCTACAATGAGCAGTTCTTC
.,TRBJ2-1,.,TRBV19,CASSLLRSSYNEQFF,TGTGCCAGTAGTCTCCTGAGAAGCTCCTACAATGAGCAGTTCTTC
.,TRBJ2-1,once,TRBV5-1,CASSFEWAGVNEQFF,TGCGCCAGCAGCTTCGAGTGGGCAGGGGTCAATGAGCAGTTCTTC
TRBD1,TRBJ1-2,.,TRBV5-1,CASSLDGTDNYGYTF,TGCGCCAGCAGCTTGGATGGGACAGATAACTATGGCTACACCTTC
.,TRBJ1-3,.,TRBV6-5,CASILTLSGNTIYF,TGTGCCAGCATTCTAACCCTCTCTGGAAACACCATATATTTT
TRBD1,TRBJ1-4,.,TRBV7-8,CASSLGAGGIATNEKLFF,TGTGCCAGCAGCTTGGGGGCAGGGGGCATTGCAACTAATGAAAAACTGTTTTTT
.,TRBJ2-3,.,TRBV28,CASSLLAGPDTQYF,TGTGCCAGCAGTTTACTTGCAGGGCCAGATACGCAGTATTTT
.,TRBJ2-7,.,TRBV4-1,CASSPQRTTYEQYF,TGCGCCAGCAGCCCACAGCGGACCACCTACGAGCAGTACTTC
.,TRBJ1-5,.,TRBV4-1,CASSQEYREVKPQHF,TGCGCCAGCAGCCAAGAATACAGGGAAGTGAAGCCCCAGCATTTT
TRBD2,TRBJ2-5,few,TRBV3-1/TRBV3-2,CASSPRGGGAPGETQYF,TGTGCCAGCAGCCCGAGGGGCGGGGGGGCGCCTGGAGAGACCCAGTACTTC
.,TRBJ2-5,.,TRBV7-9,CASSLDLVSYQETQYF,TGTGCCAGCAGCTTAGATTTAGTTTCGTACCAAGAGACCCAGTACTTC
.,TRBJ2-3,.,TRBV29-1,CSVSWGTPDTDTQYF,TGCAGCGTTTCCTGGGGGACACCTGACACAGATACGCAGTATTTT
TRBD2,TRBJ2-5,.,TRBV5-1,CASSLERGVETQYF,TGCGCCAGCAGCTTGGAGCGGGGGGTAGAGACCCAGTACTTC
.,TRBJ2-7,.,TRBV29-1,CSVAHRFGYEQYF,TGCAGCGTTGCCCACAGGTTCGGCTACGAGCAGTACTTC
.,TRBJ1-1,.,TRBV7-2,CASSLGREVGRPMNTEAFF,TGTGCCAGCAGCTTAGGCCGCGAGGTGGGTCGGCCTATGAACACTGAAGCTTTCTTT
.,TRBJ1-2,.,TRBV11-3,CASSSDRTYGYTF,TGTGCCAGCAGCTCGGACAGAACCTATGGCTACACCTTC
TRBD2,TRBJ2-1,.,TRBV24-1,CATSPAASGRSYNEQFF,TGTGCCACCAGTCCAGCGGCTAGCGGGCGCTCCTACAATGAGCAGTTCTTC
TRBD1,TRBJ1-5,.,TRBV19,CASSLGQGNQPQHF,TGTGCCAGTAGCCTAGGACAGGGCAATCAGCCCCAGCATTTT
TRBD2,TRBJ2-1,.,TRBV28,CASSPGLAGKEQFF,TGTGCCAGCAGCCCGGGACTAGCGGGAAAGGAGCAGTTCTTC
.,TRBJ2-1,.,TRBV11-2,CASSLDPGSGRGNEQFF,TGTGCCAGCAGCTTAGACCCGGGAAGCGGCCGGGGAAATGAGCAGTTCTTC
TRBD1,TRBJ1-1,.,TRBV5-4,CASSGQGGITEAFF,TGTGCCAGCAGCGGACAGGGGGGTATCACTGAAGCTTTCTTT
TRBD1,TRBJ2-7,.,TRBV7-9,CASSSYATGSYEQYF,TGTGCCAGCAGCTCCTACGCGACAGGGAGCTACGAGCAGTACTTC
.,TRBJ1-4,.,TRBV28,CASSSSVPGVEKLFF,TGTGCCAGCAGTTCCTCGGTCCCAGGCGTGGAAAAACTGTTTTTT